The entry below gives a single T cell receptor beta chain sequence along with its context. Its antigen is unknown. This sample was included in a study of beta chain features in type 1 diabetes. Of the isolated RNA, all was reverse transcribed, and so the sequenced material was expressed TCRB transcripts. The assay was immunoSEQ multiplex PCR, and TCRdb's table has in-frame clones only and misses some. In the table there are over 200,000 clones, approximately 10% of which are singletons. Study results and caveats: Within each of all four CD4+ subsets, Type 1 diabetes patients had TCRB CDR3s that were moderately but significantly shorter.

Germline V gene sequence: CDR1 SGHNT, CDR2 YYREEE (reference sequence). The V and J ends lost 4 bases and 4 bases respectively, with 10 bases between them. This CDR3 region has 13 residues. V gene TRBV5-4 combines with J gene TRBJ2-3; D not resolved. Sequenced: naive CD4+ T cells from blood. This sequence originates from a man aged 30 to 39 with type 1 diabetes. CDR3 sequence reads: CASSHPRADTQYF. DNA of the CDR3: TGTGCCAGCAGCCACCCCCGGGCAGATACGCAGTATTTT.